These 20 T cell receptor beta chains originate from one sample sequenced in a study of blood T cell repertoires in COVID-19. Assay: immunoSEQ multiplex PCR; the TCRdb copy retains only in-frame clones and omits some. The sample consists of hundreds of thousands of clones, 82% of them appearing once. Sample: PBMCs or T cells enriched from blood (not recorded which). Receptors originate from a woman in her sixties or seventies who had recovered from COVID-19.

This clone has more than one count but fewer than ten. The chain uses TRBV7-2 and TRBJ2-5; D gene ambiguous. CDR1 SGHTA and CDR2 FQGNSA come from the germline V gene. V was pared by 0 bases and J by 2 bases, with 10 bases between. The CDR3 runs to 15 residues. The CDR3 DNA reads TGTGCCAGCAGCTTAGCTACTTTAACTCAAGAGACCCAGTACTTC. It is translated as CASSLATLTQETQYF. The variable domain in full, completed from reference TRBV7-2 and TRBJ2-5, reads GAGVSQSPSNKVTEKGKDVELRCDPISGHTALYWYRQSLGQGLEFLIYFQGNSAPDKSGLPSDRFSAERTGGSVSTLTIQRTQQEDSAVYLCASSLATLTQETQYFGPGTRLLVL.

The rearrangement links TRBV7-7 to TRBJ2-5; no firm D call. Germline V gene lookup returns CDR1 SSHAT and CDR2 FNYEAQ (reference sequence). CDR3 length: 13 residues. V lost 5 bases, J lost 2 bases, and 9 bases lay in between. The CDR3 reads CASSPLVQETQYF. CDR3 DNA: TGTGCCAGCAGCCCACTCGTTCAAGAGACCCAGTACTTC.

The gene calls are TRBV2 and TRBJ2-5, with a weak D call TRBD1 (6 bases). V was cut by 10 bases and J by 4 bases, with 19 bases left in between. The CDR3 runs to 14 residues. Germline V gene data show CDR1 as SNHLY and CDR2 as FYNNEI. The CDR3 region is CATLPGHTLETQYF. CDR3 in DNA: TGTGCCACCCTTCCGGGACATACCTTAGAGACCCAGTACTTC.

The V gene is TRBV19, the J gene TRBJ1-1, with 8 bases aligning to TRBD1. Germline lookup yields CDR1 LNHDA and CDR2 SQIVND (reference sequence). The CDR3 spans 15 residues. Germline trimming cut 6 bases from V and 1 base from J; bases unmatched to any gene: 7. CDR3 in DNA: TGTGCCAGTAGCCGGACAGGGACCTGGAACACTGAAGCTTTCTTT. Amino acids: CASSRTGTWNTEAFF.

The chain has TRBV3-1 (or the pseudogene TRBV3-2) and TRBJ1-4; 7 positions agree with TRBD1. The ends lost 5 bases at V and 7 bases at J; junction bases unmatched: 10. The CDR3 spans 15 residues. CDR1 and CDR2 from the germline V gene are LGHDT and YNNKEL (reference sequence). The DNA of the CDR3 is TGTGCCAGCAGCGCTAGGGGGCGGGGCGGTGAAAAACTGTTTTTT. It translates to CASSARGRGGEKLFF.

This chain links TRBV25-1 with TRBJ1-1; tentatively, D is TRBD1 (5 bases). Germline assignment: CDR1 MGHDK and CDR2 SYGVNS. Between the trimmed V and J ends, which lost 6 bases and 1 base, there was a span of 12 bases. CDR3 size: 14 residues. DNA for the CDR3: TGTGCCAGCAGGTTCATCGGGGGGAACACTGAAGCTTTCTTT. This sequence encodes CASRFIGGNTEAFF.

The chain recombines TRBV5-1 with TRBJ2-1, with 9 bases identical to TRBD2. The V segment lost 4 bases and the J segment 6 bases; nucleotides outside the gene matches: 5. Germline CDR1 reads SGHRS; CDR2 reads YFSETQ. The CDR3 sequence is 14 residues long. CDR3: CASSAGTSSNEQFF. CDR3 DNA sequence: TGCGCCAGCAGCGCCGGGACTAGCTCCAATGAGCAGTTCTTC.

A remark on this clone: Other DNA sequences from this sample encode an identical CDR3 as well. CDR3 residues: CASSDRVGTEAFF. CDR3 coding DNA: TGCGCCAGCAGCGACAGGGTTGGCACTGAAGCTTTCTTT. V and J are TRBV5-1 and TRBJ1-1, with 7 bases matching TRBD1. This CDR3 contains 13 residues. Germline V CDR1 and CDR2: SGHRS, YFSETQ. After removal of 4 bases from V and 4 bases from J, the junction contained 4 bases not matched to a gene.

The V gene is TRBV19, the J gene TRBJ2-1, with 11 bases matching TRBD1. The CDR3 spans 16 residues. Losses at the gene ends were 5 bases for V and 7 bases for J; bases not matched to a gene: 10. Germline values: CDR1 LNHDA, CDR2 SQIVND (reference sequence). The CDR3 DNA is TGTGCCAGTAGTCCGGACAGGGGGCGAGCAAGGAATGAGCAGTTCTTC. Residues: CASSPDRGRARNEQFF.

The V gene is TRBV6-6, the J gene TRBJ1-1; TRBD1 matches 11 bases. With 4 bases clipped from V and 3 bases from J, the junction kept 4 bases outside the gene matches. The CDR3 consists of 15 residues. Per the germline V gene, CDR1 is MNHNY and CDR2 is SVGAGI (reference sequence). CDR3 sequence: CASSSRGQGDTEAFF. CDR3 bases: TGTGCCAGCAGTTCTCGGGGACAGGGGGACACTGAAGCTTTCTTT.

CDR3 coding DNA: TGTGCCAGCAGTTACTCAGGGGTATCTTATGGCTACACCTTC. Translation gives CASSYSGVSYGYTF. The chain couples TRBV6-5 to TRBJ1-2, with D perhaps TRBD1 (5 bases). The germline CDR1 and CDR2 sequences are MNHEY and SVGAGI. CDR3 length: 14 residues. Deletions cut 0 bases from V and 5 bases from J, with 10 bases between.

The genes are TRBV12-2 and TRBJ2-7; whether TRBD2, the table's D call, matches the DNA was not checked. TRBV12-2 is a listed pseudogene. This CDR3 is 18 amino acids long. The CDR3 region has the DNA TGTGCAAGTCGCTTCTCGGAGACTAGCGGCGTGGGGTGCCACGAGCAGTACTTC. This sequence encodes CASRFSETSGVGCHEQYF.

This sequence joins TRBV27 and TRBJ2-7; 12 bases are a match to TRBD2. J gave up 5 bases and V 3 bases, and 8 bases lay outside the gene matches. Germline V gene sequence: CDR1 MNHEY, CDR2 SMNVEV (reference sequence). The CDR3 runs to 16 residues. The CDR3 loop is CASSFQTSGRFHEQYF. The CDR3 region has the DNA TGTGCCAGCAGTTTCCAGACTAGCGGGAGATTCCACGAGCAGTACTTC.

This chain uses TRBV18 with TRBJ2-5; 7 bases match TRBD1. Trimming took 3 bases from V and 3 from J; bases not matched to a gene: 7. The CDR3 loop spans 15 amino acids. Germline V CDR1 and CDR2: KGHSH, LQKENI. The CDR3 reads CASSPLQGDKETQYF. CDR3 bases: TGTGCCAGCTCACCGCTGCAGGGGGACAAAGAGACCCAGTACTTC.

This rearrangement joins TRBV25-1 to TRBJ1-1; no clear D. Between the trimmed V and J ends, which lost 3 bases and 7 bases, there was a span of 15 bases. This CDR3 is built from 14 residues. In germline, CDR1 is MGHDK, CDR2 SYGVNS. The CDR3 DNA reads as TGTGCCAGCAGTGATACCGCCACTACTATTGAAGCTTTCTTT. Translated: CASSDTATTIEAFF.

This clone was detected a few times. This chain connects TRBV7-3 to TRBJ2-3, with a possible D match to TRBD2 (5 bases). V was trimmed by 5 bases and J by 2 bases, leaving 23 bases between them. Germline loops: CDR1 SGHTA, CDR2 FQGTGA. The CDR3 spans 18 residues. CDR3 amino acids: CASSLATSDWGATDTQYF. The CDR3 coding sequence is TGTGCCAGCAGCCTCGCCACGTCAGATTGGGGAGCCACAGATACGCAGTATTTT.

This clone was recorded a few times. CDR3 sequence reads: CASSFNPNYEQYF. CDR3 DNA: TGTGCCAGCAGCTTCAATCCCAACTACGAGCAGTACTTC. The chain has TRBV7-2 and TRBJ2-7; D not resolved. Per the germline V gene, CDR1 is SGHTA and CDR2 is FQGNSA. The germline V and J ends were trimmed by 3 bases and 3 bases, with 9 bases remaining between them. The CDR3 is made up of 13 amino acids.

The CDR3 DNA sequence: TGTGCCAGCAGGGACAGAATAATGAACACTGAAGCTTTCTTT. Residues: CASRDRIMNTEAFF. The chain recombines TRBV2 with TRBJ1-1; tentative D call: TRBD1 (6 bases). V dropped 6 bases and J dropped 0 bases, with 11 bases sitting between them. Germline V gene data show CDR1 as SNHLY and CDR2 as FYNNEI. The CDR3 covers 14 residues. Drawing the rest from reference TRBV2 and TRBJ1-1, the complete variable domain is EPEVTQTPSHQVTQMGQEVILRCVPISNHLYFYWYRQILGQKVEFLVSFYNNEISEKSEIFDDQFSVERPDGSNFTLKIRSTKLEDSAMYFCASRDRIMNTEAFFGQGTRLTVV.

In this sample, this clone turned up once. The chain combines TRBV7-9 with TRBJ1-5; D perhaps matches TRBD1 (5 bases). The CDR3 runs to 14 residues. The V and J ends lost 2 bases and 3 bases respectively, with 8 bases between them. Germline V gene lookup returns CDR1 SEHNR and CDR2 FQNEAQ (reference sequence). Here the CDR3 reads CASSLIGDNQPQHF. CDR3 nucleotides: TGTGCCAGCAGCTTAATAGGGGACAATCAGCCCCAGCATTTT.

The chain employs TRBV9 and TRBJ1-4; TRBD1 aligns across 11 bases. J was trimmed by 7 bases and V by 3 bases; bases with no gene match: 5. This CDR3 is built from 15 residues. Germline V gene lookup returns CDR1 SGDLS and CDR2 YYNGEE. The CDR3 coding sequence is TGTGCCAGCAGCGAGGACAGGGGGCACGGTGAAAAACTGTTTTTT. Translated: CASSEDRGHGEKLFF. Filled out from reference TRBV9 and TRBJ1-4, the complete variable domain reads DSGVTQTPKHLITATGQRVTLRCSPRSGDLSVYWYQQSLDQGLQFLIQYYNGEERAKGNILERFSAQQFPDLHSELNLSSLELGDSALYFCASSEDRGHGEKLFFGSGTQLSVL.